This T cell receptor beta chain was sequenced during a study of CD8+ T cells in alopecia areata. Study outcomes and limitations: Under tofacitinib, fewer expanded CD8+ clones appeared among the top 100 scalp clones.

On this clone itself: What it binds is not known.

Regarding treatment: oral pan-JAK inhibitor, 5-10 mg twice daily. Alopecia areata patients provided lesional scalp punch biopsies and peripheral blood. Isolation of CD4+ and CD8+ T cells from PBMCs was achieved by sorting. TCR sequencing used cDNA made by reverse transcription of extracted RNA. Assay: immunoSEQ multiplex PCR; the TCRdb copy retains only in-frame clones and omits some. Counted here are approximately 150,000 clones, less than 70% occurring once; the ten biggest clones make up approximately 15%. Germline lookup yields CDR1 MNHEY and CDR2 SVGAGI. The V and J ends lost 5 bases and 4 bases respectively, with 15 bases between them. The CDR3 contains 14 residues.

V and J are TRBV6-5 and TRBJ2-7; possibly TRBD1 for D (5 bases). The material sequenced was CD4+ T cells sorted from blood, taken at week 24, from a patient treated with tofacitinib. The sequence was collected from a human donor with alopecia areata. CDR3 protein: CASSRQGARYEQYF. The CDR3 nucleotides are TGTGCCAGCAGTCGACAAGGGGCTAGGTACGAGCAGTACTTC.